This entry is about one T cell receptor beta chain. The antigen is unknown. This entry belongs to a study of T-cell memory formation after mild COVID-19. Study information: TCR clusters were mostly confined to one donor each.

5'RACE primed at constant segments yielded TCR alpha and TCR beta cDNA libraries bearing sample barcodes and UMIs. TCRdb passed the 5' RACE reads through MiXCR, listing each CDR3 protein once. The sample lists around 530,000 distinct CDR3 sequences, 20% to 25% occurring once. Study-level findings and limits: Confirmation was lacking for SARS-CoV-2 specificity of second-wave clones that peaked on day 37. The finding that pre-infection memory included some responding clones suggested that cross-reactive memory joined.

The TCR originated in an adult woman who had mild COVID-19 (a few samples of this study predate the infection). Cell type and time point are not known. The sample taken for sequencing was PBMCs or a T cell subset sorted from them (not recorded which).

The DNA of the CDR3 is TGTGCCAGCAGCGTAGGTGCAGGGGGCGCGTACGAGCAGTACTTC. This encodes CASSVGAGGAYEQYF. The rearrangement joins TRBV9 to TRBJ2-7; 8 positions agree with TRBD1. Germline trimming cut 0 bases from V and 4 bases from J; bases unmatched to any gene: 6. There are 15 residues in the CDR3. Germline-derived CDR1 and CDR2 are SGDLS and YYNGEE.